The present T cell receptor (beta chain) was sequenced within a study of human T cells and chemical hapten exposure. The total RNA was obtained from whole blood that was not fractionated. TCRdb redid the calling of the 5' RACE reads with MiXCR, one entry per CDR3 protein. The sample has 110,000 to 150,000 distinct CDR3 sequences, about 4.3% seen once. The V gene lost 2 bases and the J gene lost 4 bases, with 11 bases spanning the gap. The CDR3 contains 15 residues. This clonotype was counted many times. The chain carries TRBV12-3 or TRBV12-4 and TRBJ2-2; maybe TRBD1 (5 bases). The clonotype was recovered from a female donor in good health. CDR3 amino acids: CASSLYLQGTGELFF. CDR3 bases: TGTGCCAGCAGTTTATACCTCCAGGGCACCGGGGAGCTGTTTTTT.